The rows below give T cell receptor beta chains drawn from one sample of a study of cytomegalovirus exposure and HLA in healthy donors. The repertoire was sequenced with immunoSEQ multiplex PCR; TCRdb's copy has only in-frame clones and lacks some. Found here are 150,000 to 200,000 clones, 62% of them singletons; the top ten hold roughly 2.9%. The specimen was PBMCs. All receptors come from a man aged 35 to 55 in good health and CMV-seronegative. Both conserved end residues are part of each CDR3. A D gene is named only where the DNA matches it firmly. Expanded clones are given a class, and other clones once, few, many or no size at all.

CDR3 | DNA | size | D | J | V
CSVRVGSGADTQYF | TGCAGCGTCAGGGTGGGGTCGGGCGCAGATACGCAGTATTTT | NA | NA | TRBJ2-3 | TRBV29-1
CASSPRSTGELFF | TGTGCCAGCAGCCCCCGGAGCACCGGGGAGCTGTTTTTT | NA | NA | TRBJ2-2 | TRBV7-2
CASSFRQVVGATDTQYF | TGCGCCAGCAGCTTTCGACAGGTGGTGGGGGCTACAGATACGCAGTATTTT | NA | NA | TRBJ2-3 | TRBV4-1
CASSSYSSNTEAFF | TGTGCCAGCAGCTCCTACAGCTCGAACACTGAAGCTTTCTTT | few | NA | TRBJ1-1 | TRBV6-1
CSAQDQETQYF | TGCAGTGCACAGGACCAAGAGACCCAGTACTTC | NA | NA | TRBJ2-5 | TRBV20-1
CAWSVNEGQGDSPLHF | TGTGCCTGGAGTGTAAATGAGGGACAGGGGGATTCACCCCTCCACTTT | few | TRBD1 | TRBJ1-6 | TRBV30
CASSLRTGGSYNEQFF | TGCGCCAGCAGCCTACGAACAGGGGGCTCCTACAATGAGCAGTTCTTC | NA | TRBD1 | TRBJ2-1 | TRBV5-1
CASSQGAATVYTIYF | TGTGCCAGCAGCCAAGGTGCGGCGACGGTTTACACCATATATTTT | once | NA | TRBJ1-3 | TRBV14
CAWSFSSYEQYF | TGTGCCTGGAGCTTTAGTAGTTACGAGCAGTACTTC | NA | NA | TRBJ2-7 | TRBV30
CASSQDNSFNTGELFF | TGCGCCAGCAGCCAAGATAATAGCTTTAACACCGGGGAGCTGTTTTTT | few | NA | TRBJ2-2 | TRBV4-1
CASSARDRGNSPLHF | TGTGCCAGCAGCGCACGGGACAGGGGGAATTCACCCCTCCACTTT | NA | TRBD1 | TRBJ1-6 | TRBV9
CASGQGASSKNIQYF | TGTGCCAGCGGCCAGGGGGCCTCGTCCAAAAACATTCAGTACTTC | NA | TRBD1 | TRBJ2-4 | TRBV7-8
CASRRADMNTEAFF | TGTGCCAGCAGAAGGGCGGACATGAACACTGAAGCTTTCTTT | NA | NA | TRBJ1-1 | TRBV6-5
CASSQEASRGLGGELFF | TGCGCCAGCAGCCAAGAGGCTTCCAGGGGGCTGGGCGGGGAGCTGTTTTTT | NA | TRBD1 | TRBJ2-2 | TRBV4-1
CASSLGDTSGNTIYF | TGTGCCAGCAGCTTAGGGGACACCTCTGGAAACACCATATATTTT | few | NA | TRBJ1-3 | TRBV7-2
CASSPLDTSNTEAFF | TGTGCCAGCAGCCCCTTGGACACTTCGAACACTGAAGCTTTCTTT | few | NA | TRBJ1-1 | TRBV7-8
CASSFRDRGTEAFF | TGTGCCAGCAGCTTCCGGGACAGGGGCACTGAAGCTTTCTTT | NA | TRBD1 | TRBJ1-1 | TRBV5-4
CSAPSKAQHF | TGCAGTGCTCCGTCTAAAGCCCAGCATTTT | NA | NA | TRBJ1-5 | TRBV20-1
CASSPSGRGSGNTIYF | TGTGCCAGCAGCCCAAGCGGCAGGGGATCTGGAAACACCATATATTTT | NA | NA | TRBJ1-3 | TRBV7-9
CASRPGPHITDTQYF | TGTGCCAGCAGGCCTGGGCCCCACATCACAGATACGCAGTATTTT | NA | NA | TRBJ2-3 | TRBV6-5
CASSERTVGNTIYF | TGTGCCAGCAGCGAGAGGACAGTTGGAAACACCATATATTTT | NA | NA | TRBJ1-3 | TRBV9
CASSLGGDRSGYTF | TGCGCCAGCAGCTTGGGGGGCGACAGATCTGGCTACACCTTC | NA | NA | TRBJ1-2 | TRBV5-1
CASSQTGGNIQYF | TGTGCCAGCAGCCAGACAGGGGGAAACATTCAGTACTTC | NA | TRBD1 | TRBJ2-4 | TRBV11-2
CASSNIRGRDEKLFF | TGTGCCAGCAGCAACATCAGGGGGCGCGATGAAAAACTGTTTTTT | NA | TRBD1 | TRBJ1-4 | TRBV6-5
CASSFMEQETQYF | TGTGCTAGCAGCTTCATGGAGCAAGAGACCCAGTACTTC | NA | NA | TRBJ2-5 | TRBV7-7
CASSPLRTSGPYNEQFF | TGTGCCAGCAGTCCACTTAGGACTAGCGGGCCCTACAATGAGCAGTTCTTC | NA | TRBD2 | TRBJ2-1 | TRBV27
CASSRRGTGGPYEQYF | TGCGCCAGCAGCCGCCGAGGGACAGGGGGACCCTACGAGCAGTACTTC | once | TRBD1 | TRBJ2-7 | TRBV4-1
CASSLGTSGSSNEQFF | TGTGCCAGCAGCTTAGGGACCAGCGGGAGTTCGAATGAGCAGTTCTTC | NA | TRBD2 | TRBJ2-1 | TRBV7-9
CASSVEVGPSTTGELFF | TGTGCCAGCAGCGTAGAAGTGGGGCCCAGCACCACCGGGGAGCTGTTTTTT | NA | NA | TRBJ2-2 | TRBV9
CASRQGRTTGELFF | TGTGCCAGTCGACAGGGCCGGACCACCGGGGAGCTGTTTTTT | NA | TRBD1 | TRBJ2-2 | TRBV19
CASSRTSGRKNTGELFF | TGTGCCAGCAGTAGGACTAGCGGGAGAAAGAACACCGGGGAGCTGTTTTTT | few | TRBD2 | TRBJ2-2 | TRBV6-4
CASSATSGPNTGELFF | TGTGCCAGCAGCGCGACTAGCGGGCCTAACACCGGGGAGCTGTTTTTT | NA | TRBD2 | TRBJ2-2 | TRBV9